A single sample gave rise to the 30 T cell receptor beta chains below, sequenced in a study of early T cells in non-severe SARS-CoV-2 infection. TCRdb called the 5' RACE reads again in MiXCR, with one record for every CDR3 protein. The repertoire includes 42,000 or so distinct CDR3 sequences, approximately 5.9% of them detected once, and roughly 8.2% sits in the top ten. This specimen was whole blood, taken at baseline. All receptors come from an adult who was a healthcare worker with PCR-confirmed SARS-CoV-2 infection or an uninfected control (not recorded which).

This clonotype turned up a few times. This chain links TRBV6-2 or TRBV6-3 with TRBJ2-1; the D gene is possibly TRBD1 (6 bases). V lost 0 bases and J 14 bases, leaving 11 bases between the germline ends. This CDR3 has 12 residues. Germline values: CDR1 MNHEY, CDR2 SVGEGT. The CDR3 spells CASSYSSRTEFF. CDR3 sequence (DNA): TGTGCCAGCAGTTACTCTTCCAGGACAGAGTTCTTC.

This clonotype was seen a handful of times. The chain is built from TRBV29-1 and TRBJ2-1, with D unclear. CDR3 size: 11 residues. The germline CDR1 and CDR2 sequences are SQVTM and ANQGSEA. The ends were cut back, 4 bases at V and 6 bases at J, with 7 bases in the middle. The CDR3 nucleotides are TGCAGCGTTGGGTACAGCAATGAGCAGTTCTTC. It is translated as CSVGYSNEQFF.

This clonotype was seen repeatedly, ten times or more. This sequence joins TRBV18 and TRBJ2-5; 7 nucleotides line up with TRBD2. This CDR3 comprises 15 residues. V gave up 6 bases and J gave up 1 base; unmatched junction bases: 8. From germline, CDR1 is KGHSH and CDR2 LQKENI. This CDR3 is CASSSGGGIQETQYF. DNA of the CDR3: TGTGCCAGCTCTTCGGGAGGAGGGATCCAAGAGACCCAGTACTTC.

This clonotype was seen ten or more times. The chain recombines TRBV20-1 with TRBJ2-1; D might be TRBD2 (6 bases). Between the trimmed V and J ends, which lost 5 bases and 2 bases, there was a span of 13 bases. The germline gives CDR1 DFQATT, CDR2 SNEGSKA (reference sequence). The CDR3 contains 14 residues. The CDR3 is CSAVGDSTYNEQFF. CDR3 in DNA: TGCAGTGCTGTTGGGGACTCGACCTACAATGAGCAGTTCTTC.

This clonotype came up a few times. The chain joins TRBV13 to TRBJ1-5, with D tentatively TRBD1 (5 bases). Trimming took 5 bases from V and 9 from J, leaving 14 bases between them. This CDR3 spans 13 amino acids. The germline CDR1 and CDR2 sequences are PRHDT and FYEKMQ (reference sequence). The CDR3 loop is CASSRGTNRPQHF. CDR3 DNA: TGTGCCAGCAGCCGCGGGACGAACCGGCCCCAGCATTTT.

This clonotype was recorded at least ten times. V and J are TRBV12-3 or TRBV12-4 and TRBJ2-7; no firm D call. The ends were cut back, 2 bases at V and 0 bases at J, with 8 bases in the middle. This CDR3 region has 14 residues. As DNA, the CDR3 is TGTGCCAGCAGTTTACGGGCGAGCTCCTACGAGCAGTACTTC. This encodes CASSLRASSYEQYF.

In this sample, this clonotype turned up many times. The chain is built from TRBV27 and TRBJ1-6; possibly TRBD1 for D (5 bases). V was clipped by 2 bases and J by 10 bases, with 18 bases between them. The CDR3 contains 16 residues. Looked up from germline, CDR1 is MNHEY and CDR2 is SMNVEV (reference sequence). The CDR3 reads CASSLRGPQRASPLHF. The CDR3 DNA sequence: TGTGCCAGCAGTTTACGGGGACCTCAGCGGGCCTCACCCCTCCACTTT.

This clonotype was counted a few times. This sequence joins TRBV29-1 and TRBJ1-2; weak D call: TRBD1 (6 bases). Trimming shortened V by 6 bases and J by 6 bases, and 14 bases separated the two germline ends. Per the germline V gene, CDR1 is SQVTM and CDR2 is ANQGSEA. The CDR3 totals 12 residues. CDR3 nucleotide sequence: TGCAGCGTAAGGCCCGGGACACATGGCTACACCTTC. Protein: CSVRPGTHGYTF. Drawing the rest from reference TRBV29-1 and TRBJ1-2, the complete variable domain is SAVISQKPSRDICQRGTSLTIQCQVDSQVTMMFWYRQQPGQSLTLIATANQGSEATYESGFVIDKFPISRPNLTFSTLTVSNMSPEDSSIYLCSVRPGTHGYTFGSGTRLTVV.

There are many counts of this clonotype. The V call is TRBV3-1, the J call TRBJ1-1; D not resolved. From germline, CDR1 is LGHDT and CDR2 YNNKEL (reference sequence). V lost 4 bases and J lost 4, with 10 bases in between. The CDR3 contains 13 residues. In nucleotides, the CDR3 is TGTGCCAGCAGCCGGGCCGGGGTCACTGAAGCTTTCTTT. This gives the protein CASSRAGVTEAFF.

Of note for this clonotype: An end of the junction differs from the germline gene, which may be a read error. J is TRBJ2-7 and V is TRBV28; 9 bases match TRBD1. The CDR3 has 15 residues. Looked up from germline, CDR1 is MDHEN and CDR2 is SYDVKM. This CDR3 is CASSVPGQGVHEHYF. CDR3 nucleotide sequence: TGTGCCAGCAGTGTACCGGGACAGGGAGTTCACGAGCATTACTTC.

This clonotype occurred many times. This chain connects TRBV11-2 to TRBJ2-5; maybe TRBD2 (6 bases). There are 13 residues in the CDR3. V lost 6 bases, J lost 4 bases, and 12 bases lay in between. Germline lookup yields CDR1 SGHAT and CDR2 FQNNGV. The DNA for the CDR3 is TGTGCCAGCAGGGAGGCGCGGGGAGAGACCCAGTACTTC. Translated: CASREARGETQYF.

In this sample, this clonotype turned up many times. The genes are TRBV7-2 and TRBJ1-1; 9 nucleotides line up with TRBD1. V dropped 4 bases and J dropped 1; count of bases not matched to a gene: 1. CDR1 is SGHTA and CDR2 is FQGNSA in the germline V gene. The CDR3 is 14 amino acids. CDR3 in DNA: TGTGCCAGCAGCTGGGGACAGGGGAACACTGAAGCTTTCTTT. Translating it yields CASSWGQGNTEAFF.

The chain links TRBV12-3 or TRBV12-4 to TRBJ2-3; 8 nucleotides agree with TRBD2. V lost 6 bases, J lost 4 bases, and 6 bases stayed unmatched. The CDR3 runs 14 residues. The CDR3 sequence: CASRARGVADTQYF. Written as DNA, the CDR3 is TGTGCCAGCAGGGCGCGGGGGGTGGCAGATACGCAGTATTTT.

This clonotype came up many times. The J gene is TRBJ2-5, the V gene TRBV7-2, with 7 bases that match TRBD2. The CDR3 has 15 amino acids. The V segment lost 5 bases and the J segment 5 bases; nucleotides outside the gene matches: 11. CDR1 and CDR2 from the germline V gene are SGHTA and FQGNSA. In DNA, the CDR3 is TGTGCCAGCAGCGCTAGCAGCGGGGTAAGGGAGACCCAGTACTTC. Protein sequence: CASSASSGVRETQYF. Full variable domain (rest looked up from reference TRBV7-2 and TRBJ2-5): GAGVSQSPSNKVTEKGKDVELRCDPISGHTALYWYRQSLGQGLEFLIYFQGNSAPDKSGLPSDRFSAERTGGSVSTLTIQRTQQEDSAVYLCASSASSGVRETQYFGPGTRLLVL.

This clonotype was counted between two and nine times. The V call is TRBV19, the J call TRBJ2-1; the D gene is possibly TRBD2 (6 bases). Trimming took off 5 bases at V and 1 base at J, with 15 bases between the two ends. The CDR3 sequence is 16 residues long. Germline lookup yields CDR1 LNHDA and CDR2 SQIVND (reference sequence). Here the CDR3 DNA reads TGTGCCAGTAGTCGTGCTAGCGCCCAGTCCTACAATGAGCAGTTCTTC. Its protein is CASSRASAQSYNEQFF.

This clonotype was picked up many times. V usage is TRBV29-1 and J usage is TRBJ2-5, with D perhaps matching TRBD1 or TRBD2 (5 bases each). The CDR3 has 14 amino acids. The V end was cut by 7 bases, the J end by 2 bases, with 17 bases between. Germline loops: CDR1 SQVTM, CDR2 ANQGSEA. The CDR3 DNA is TGCAGCGCAAAGAGGGTGGGGCCACAAGAGACCCAGTACTTC. As protein: CSAKRVGPQETQYF.

V usage is TRBV5-6 and J usage is TRBJ1-1; D gene ambiguous. Trimming stripped 4 bases from V and 3 bases from J, with 13 bases between. Germline V gives CDR1 SGHDT, CDR2 YYEEEE. CDR3 size: 14 residues. CDR3 nucleotides: TGTGCCAGCAGCCGCGGACTGACTTACACTGAAGCTTTCTTT. It codes for CASSRGLTYTEAFF.

The table lists this clonotype with a few counts. J is TRBJ1-1 and V is TRBV6-5; a possible D gene is TRBD1 (5 bases). There are 11 residues in the CDR3. V was clipped by 7 bases and J by 5 bases, with 8 bases between them. Looked up from germline, CDR1 is MNHEY and CDR2 is SVGAGI. CDR3 residues: CASTGSTEAFF. CDR3 bases: TGTGCCAGCACAGGGAGTACTGAAGCTTTCTTT.

Many counts were recorded for this clonotype. This chain links TRBV3-1 with TRBJ2-2; 8 positions agree with TRBD1. V shed 3 bases, J shed 6 bases, and the junction held 3 bases outside the gene matches. The CDR3 runs to 14 residues. The germline V gene has CDR1 LGHDT and CDR2 YNNKEL (reference sequence). CDR3 in DNA: TGTGCCAGCAGCCACAACAGGGGGGCCGGGGAGCTGTTTTTT. It is translated as CASSHNRGAGELFF.

In this sample, this clonotype turned up many times. The chain couples TRBV11-2 to TRBJ2-3; TRBD2 aligns across 11 bases. Germline V gene lookup returns CDR1 SGHAT and CDR2 FQNNGV. The CDR3 spans 18 residues. The junction had 11 bases not matched to a gene; V was cut back by 0 bases and J by 6 bases. CDR3 region: CASSLDRLAGGSYDTQYF. In nucleotides, the CDR3 is TGTGCCAGCAGCTTAGATCGGCTAGCGGGGGGATCTTACGATACGCAGTATTTT.

This clonotype was seen only a few times. The chain has TRBV27 and TRBJ2-2; weak D call: TRBD2 (5 bases). V lost 2 bases to trimming and J lost 0 bases, with 10 bases between them. The germline V gene encodes CDR1 MNHEY and CDR2 SMNVEV (reference sequence). This CDR3 is built from 16 residues. CDR3 coding DNA: TGTGCCAGCAGTTTAGCGGGTCCTCCGAACACCGGGGAGCTGTTTTTT. This sequence encodes CASSLAGPPNTGELFF.

The sample holds many counts of this clonotype. A junction end diverges from the germline sequence, so it may reflect a read error. The chain has TRBV7-2 and TRBJ2-3; 8 bases match TRBD2. Germline V gene sequence: CDR1 SGHTA, CDR2 FQGNSA. This CDR3 is built from 16 residues. CDR3 coding DNA: TGTGTCAGCAGCTTAGCCCGGGGGGGGCCCACAGATACGCAGTATTTT. Its protein is CVSSLARGGPTDTQYF.

This clonotype occurred many times. The chain combines TRBV19 with TRBJ1-5; D ambiguous. CDR1 LNHDA and CDR2 SQIVND come from the germline V gene (reference sequence). V was cut by 8 bases and J by 5 bases, with 10 bases left in between. The CDR3 has 12 residues. The CDR3 DNA reads as TGTGCCAGTCAAGATGATGATCAGCCCCAGCATTTT. It specifies CASQDDDQPQHF.

This clonotype was observed many times. The rearrangement joins TRBV2 to TRBJ1-5; the match to TRBD1 covers 7 bases. V lost 5 bases to trimming and J lost 3 bases; unmatched junction nucleotides: 10. The CDR3 length is 16 residues. In germline, CDR1 is SNHLY, CDR2 FYNNEI. The CDR3 loop is CASSSGQNTYNQPQHF. CDR3 bases: TGTGCCAGCAGTTCGGGACAGAACACTTACAATCAGCCCCAGCATTTT.

This clonotype was counted a few times. The chain recombines TRBV7-2 with TRBJ2-2, with D hard to call. The CDR3 consists of 16 residues. Trimming removed 1 base from V and 1 base from J, with 10 bases in between. The germline CDR1 and CDR2 sequences are SGHTA and FQGNSA. CDR3 sequence: CASSLVRAWNTGELFF. The CDR3 coding sequence is TGTGCCAGCAGCTTAGTCCGGGCCTGGAACACCGGGGAGCTGTTTTTT.

V and J are TRBV24-1 and TRBJ2-2, with no clear D. The V gene lost 3 bases and the J gene lost 3 bases, with 19 bases spanning the gap. The CDR3 covers 18 residues. Germline-derived CDR1 and CDR2 are KGHDR and SFDVKD. CDR3 sequence (DNA): TGTGCCACCAGTGATCTTAGAAACAATCTAATGGACACCGGGGAGCTGTTTTTT. Translated, it gives CATSDLRNNLMDTGELFF.

This clonotype occurred many times. The chain combines TRBV7-3 with TRBJ2-2, with D perhaps matching TRBD2 (7 bases). This CDR3 comprises 16 residues. Germline V gives CDR1 SGHTA, CDR2 FQGTGA. Trimming took off 1 base at V and 0 bases at J, with 9 bases between the two ends. CDR3 DNA sequence: TGTGCCAGCAGCTTAAGCGGGGGCGCGAACACCGGGGAGCTGTTTTTT. This sequence encodes CASSLSGGANTGELFF.

This clonotype was counted ten times or more. This rearrangement joins TRBV28 to TRBJ2-2; maybe TRBD1 (6 bases). Germline CDR1 MDHEN, CDR2 SYDVKM. V was shortened by 4 bases and J by 6 bases, with 15 bases between the two germline ends. This CDR3 comprises 15 residues. CDR3 in amino acids: CASSSPGTLAGELFF. DNA for the CDR3: TGTGCCAGCAGTTCACCCGGGACATTGGCCGGGGAGCTGTTTTTT.

This clonotype was found a few times. This chain joins TRBV28 and TRBJ2-3; 9 bases are a match to TRBD1. Germline V lookup: CDR1 MDHEN, CDR2 SYDVKM. The CDR3 contains 16 residues. The V and J ends lost 2 bases and 2 bases, in that order; junction bases with no gene match: 5. The CDR3 region is CASSLAGQGHTDTQYF. In nucleotides, the CDR3 is TGTGCCAGCAGTTTAGCGGGACAGGGACACACAGATACGCAGTATTTT. The full variable domain, completed using reference TRBV28 and TRBJ2-3, is DVKVTQSSRYLVKRTGEKVFLECVQDMDHENMFWYRQDPGLGLRLIYFSYDVKMKEKGDIPEGYSVSREKKERFSLILESASTNQTSMYLCASSLAGQGHTDTQYFGPGTRLTVL.

This clonotype has ten or more counts. The chain carries TRBV27 and TRBJ2-1, with D unclear. This CDR3 spans 13 amino acids. Per germline, CDR1 MNHEY and CDR2 SMNVEV (reference sequence). V was clipped by 2 bases and J by 6 bases, with 8 bases between them. For the CDR3, the DNA is TGTGCCAGCAGTTTACTCATAAGCAATGAGCAGTTCTTC. It yields the protein CASSLLISNEQFF.